The source of this T cell receptor (beta chain) is a study of cytomegalovirus exposure and HLA in healthy donors. General study findings and limits: In an earlier analysis, productive rearrangement rates for most beta V segments clustered near 87% or 30%. The majority of TCR sequences were rare, yet some public TCRs appeared in many donors. Listed as cytomegalovirus-associated were 164 TCR beta chains.

A remark on this clone: Its antigen is unknown.

The PCR had 60 Vbeta and 13 Jbeta primers. TCRdb's copy holds only in-frame clones and misses some; the assay was immunoSEQ multiplex PCR. This sample has some 150,000 clones, with under 80% found just once. CDR1 LNHDA and CDR2 SQIVND come from the germline V gene (reference sequence). The CDR3 totals 15 residues. V shed 6 bases and J shed 1 base, with 13 bases lying between them. Healthy bone marrow donors formed the donor group. This TCR was recovered from a male donor in good health and CMV-seronegative. The chain links TRBV19 to TRBJ1-5; no reliable D call. The sequenced material came from PBMCs. CDR3 DNA: TGTGCCAGTAGACCATACAGTGACAGCAATCAGCCCCAGCATTTT. Encoded protein: CASRPYSDSNQPQHF.